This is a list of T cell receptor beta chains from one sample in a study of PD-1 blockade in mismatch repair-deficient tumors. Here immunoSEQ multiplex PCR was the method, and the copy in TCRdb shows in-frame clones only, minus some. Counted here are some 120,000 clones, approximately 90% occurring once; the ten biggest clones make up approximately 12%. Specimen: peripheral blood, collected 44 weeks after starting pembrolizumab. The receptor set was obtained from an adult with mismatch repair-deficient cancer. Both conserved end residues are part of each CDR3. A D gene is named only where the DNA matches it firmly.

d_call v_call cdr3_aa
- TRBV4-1 CASSQGEAPYEQYF
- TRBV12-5 CASGYGGGAGYGYTF
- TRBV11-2 CASSPEWYGTGELFF
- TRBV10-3 CAISESQGLSNQPQHF
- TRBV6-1 CASSGLVTMDHEQYF
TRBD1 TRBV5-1 CASSSPGQGINEQFF
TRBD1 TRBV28 CASSLGQITGELFF
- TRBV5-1 CASSFRTRASTEAFF
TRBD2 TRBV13 CASSLGQREDTGELFF
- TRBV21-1 CAQRGTSGTEAFF
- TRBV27 CASSKLGNEQYF
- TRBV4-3 CASSQHRGAGGGNEQFF
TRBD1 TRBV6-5 CASSFRTGVRTEAFF
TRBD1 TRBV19 CASRNRWTGDLTGANVLTF
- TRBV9 CASSVELDTGELFF
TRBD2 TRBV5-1 CASSRFRTSGDNEQFF
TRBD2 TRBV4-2 CASSQVDGRGNEQYF
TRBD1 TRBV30 CAWALGQGINQPQHF
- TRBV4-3 CASSQVWTASSYEQYF
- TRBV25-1 CASSDNVEQYF
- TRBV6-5 CASSYGQLQETQYF
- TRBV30 CAWSVQVGNEQFF
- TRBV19 CASSMTDSTAQYF
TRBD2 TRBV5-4 CASGRGRGSEQYF
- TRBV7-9 CASSFGNDVIGYF
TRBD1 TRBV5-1 CASTGGDLNEKLFF
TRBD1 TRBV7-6 CASSLTGSHGYTF
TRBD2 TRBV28 CASSLPAGDRWGEQFF
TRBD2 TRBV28 CASSLAGGADTQYF
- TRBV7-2 CASSLRGSVFTGELFF
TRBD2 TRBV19 CASRSGSQSYNEQFF
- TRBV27 CASSRVEGSGANVLTF
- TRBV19 CASRTWSGYTF
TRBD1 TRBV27 CASSSHRGPRETQYF
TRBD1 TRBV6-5 CASSYSGQGGNQPQHF
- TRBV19 CASSPRDHSYNEQFF
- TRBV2 CASSGDIGPYEQYF
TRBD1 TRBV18 CASSLRTGTGRYNEQFF
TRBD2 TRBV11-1 CASSFLAGEDTGELFF
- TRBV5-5 CASSSRDISYEQYF
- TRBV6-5 CASSNRRAYQETQYF
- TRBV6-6 CASSYWGSGYTF
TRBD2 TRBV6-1 CASSPGTSSYEQYF
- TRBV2 CASTPVYEQYF
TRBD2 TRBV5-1 CASSLAQPGLAGVEQFF
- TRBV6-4 CASSPARFGSYEQYF
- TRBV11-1 CASSSYREEGTEAFF
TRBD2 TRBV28 CASSFAGGPYEQFF
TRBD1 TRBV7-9 CASRLTGGQETQYF
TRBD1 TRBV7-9 CASSSSQGSIQYF